This entry lists 19 T cell receptor beta chains sequenced from one sample in a study of blood T cell repertoires in COVID-19. Method: immunoSEQ multiplex PCR; TCRdb's copy keeps in-frame clones and lacks some. Of about 280,000 clones in the sample, 83% were seen once. The sequenced sample consisted of peripheral blood. These receptors were taken from a woman in her 50s who had recovered from COVID-19.

The chain combines TRBV24-1 with TRBJ2-3, with a weak D call TRBD1 (5 bases). Germline values: CDR1 KGHDR, CDR2 SFDVKD. The CDR3 consists of 17 residues. Trimming took 4 bases from V and 3 from J, leaving 19 bases between them. CDR3 nucleotides: TGTGCCACCAGTGACCCACGTCAGGGTATAGGGACAGATACGCAGTATTTT. It yields the protein CATSDPRQGIGTDTQYF.

V usage is TRBV30 and J usage is TRBJ2-7, with 9 bases identical to TRBD1. The V segment lost 5 bases and the J segment 4 bases; nucleotides outside the gene matches: 12. The CDR3 totals 15 residues. Germline V CDR1 and CDR2: GTSNPN, SVGIG (reference sequence). The CDR3 loop is CAWGLWGQGFYEQYF. The CDR3 DNA reads as TGTGCCTGGGGACTATGGGGACAGGGTTTTTACGAGCAGTACTTC.

There are a few counts of this clone. The rearrangement uses TRBV30 and TRBJ1-2; D is possibly TRBD1 (6 bases). This CDR3 comprises 15 residues. V was pared by 3 bases and J by 6 bases, with 20 bases between. Germline V gene sequence: CDR1 GTSNPN, CDR2 SVGIG (reference sequence). This chain's CDR3 is CAWRKTPRTDHGYTF. CDR3 DNA sequence: TGTGCCTGGAGAAAGACCCCCAGGACAGATCATGGCTACACCTTC.

Points on this clone: One end of the junction varies from germline; a read error may be responsible. The V gene is TRBV28, the J gene TRBJ1-4; TRBD1 agrees at 7 bases. CDR1 MDHEN and CDR2 SYDVKM come from the germline V gene. The CDR3 runs 14 residues. The CDR3 is CASSPPDREYGTTF. The CDR3 DNA follows: TGTGCCAGCAGTCCCCCTGACAGGGAGTACGGTACGACTTTT.

This chain connects TRBV19 to TRBJ1-3; D may be TRBD1 (5 bases). The CDR3 is 15 amino acids. V was pared by 3 bases and J by 4 bases, with 13 bases between. Germline assignment: CDR1 LNHDA and CDR2 SQIVND (reference sequence). The CDR3 region has the DNA TGTGCCAGTAGTATTGGGACTGCAATCGGAAACACCATATATTTT. This translates into CASSIGTAIGNTIYF.

This clone was detected many times. The CDR3 DNA follows: TGTGCCAGCGGGGACAGGGGGCCTCAGCCCCAGCATTTT. This codes for CASGDRGPQPQHF. The V and J genes are TRBV27 and TRBJ1-5; TRBD1 matches at 12 bases. This CDR3 is 13 amino acids long. V lost 8 bases, J lost 6 bases, and 2 bases stayed unmatched. Looked up from germline, CDR1 is MNHEY and CDR2 is SMNVEV (reference sequence).

The rearrangement links TRBV18 to TRBJ2-7; 9 bases are a match to TRBD2. CDR3 length: 15 residues. Germline V CDR1 and CDR2: KGHSH, LQKENI. V was pared by 2 bases and J by 5 bases, with 7 bases of the junction left unmatched. The CDR3 region is CASSPRAIAGDEQYF. The CDR3 nucleotides read TGTGCCAGCTCACCAAGGGCTATAGCGGGAGACGAGCAGTACTTC.

Only a few counts were recorded for this clone. This chain uses TRBV25-1 with TRBJ2-6, with 7 bases lining up with TRBD1. V dropped 1 base and J dropped 0; count of bases not matched to a gene: 0. CDR1 is MGHDK, CDR2 SYGVNS, per germline. CDR3 length: 16 residues. CDR3 loop: CASSESGGSGANVLTF. For the CDR3, the DNA is TGTGCCAGCAGTGAATCAGGGGGCTCTGGGGCCAACGTCCTGACTTTC.

This clone has just one count. The chain employs TRBV5-5 and TRBJ1-5; D is unresolved. Germline CDR1 reads SGHKS; CDR2 reads YYEKEE (reference sequence). The ends were cut back, 2 bases at V and 1 base at J, with 7 bases in the middle. The CDR3 is made up of 14 amino acids. The CDR3 nucleotides read TGTGCCAGCAGCTTTACACACAGCAATCAGCCCCAGCATTTT. This gives the protein CASSFTHSNQPQHF.

This clone was counted between two and nine times. V usage is TRBV25-1 and J usage is TRBJ1-1, with TRBD1 matching 7 bases. Germline V gene sequence: CDR1 MGHDK, CDR2 SYGVNS. The trim removed 1 base at V and 8 bases at J, leaving 7 bases unmatched. This CDR3 has 14 amino acids. Here the CDR3 DNA reads TGTGCCAGCAGTGAATTGGACAGGTTTGCAGAAGCTTTCTTT. Protein product: CASSELDRFAEAFF.

V gene TRBV5-1 combines with J gene TRBJ2-2; D unclear. The V end was cut by 5 bases, the J end by 3 bases, with 17 bases between. Looked up from germline, CDR1 is SGHRS and CDR2 is YFSETQ. The CDR3 extends over 16 amino acids. The CDR3 DNA sequence: TGCGCCAGCAGTAGCCTACAAGGTGTGGACACCGGGGAGCTGTTTTTT. It encodes CASSSLQGVDTGELFF. Using reference TRBV5-1 and TRBJ2-2 for the parts outside the CDR3, the full variable domain is KAGVTQTPRYLIKTRGQQVTLSCSPISGHRSVSWYQQTPGQGLQFLFEYFSETQRNKGNFPGRFSGRQFSNSRSEMNVSTLELGDSALYLCASSSLQGVDTGELFFGEGSRLTVL.

The chain uses TRBV9 and TRBJ2-3; 11 bases fit TRBD2. This CDR3 has 16 residues. The V segment lost 3 bases and the J segment 2 bases; nucleotides outside the gene matches: 5. CDR1 and CDR2 (germline): SGDLS, YYNGEE. In DNA form, the CDR3 reads TGTGCCAGCAGCGCGGGACTAGCGGAACACACAGATACGCAGTATTTT. Translated, it gives CASSAGLAEHTDTQYF.

The chain recombines TRBV19 with TRBJ1-1; 8 bases align to TRBD1. The J segment lost 6 bases and the V segment lost 10 bases, leaving 13 bases of the junction unmatched. This CDR3 is built from 14 residues. Germline CDR1 is LNHDA and CDR2 is SQIVND (reference sequence). Written as DNA, the CDR3 is TGTGCCACCGCGGACAGGGACCCCCGGGCTGAAGCTTTCTTT. Translated: CATADRDPRAEAFF.

V gene TRBV2 combines with J gene TRBJ2-6; possibly TRBD1 for D (5 bases). Germline CDR1 and CDR2: SNHLY and FYNNEI. Deletions cut 6 bases from V and 2 bases from J, with 17 bases between. The CDR3 runs 17 residues. The CDR3 protein is CASSEKGAGTGANVLTF. The CDR3, as DNA: TGTGCCAGCAGCGAGAAAGGGGCAGGGACTGGGGCCAACGTCCTGACTTTC.

The J gene is TRBJ1-5, the V gene TRBV7-9; no clear D. Germline V CDR1 and CDR2: SEHNR, FQNEAQ (reference sequence). The CDR3 spans 14 residues. The ends were cut back, 3 bases at V and 3 bases at J, with 9 bases in the middle. Here the CDR3 DNA reads TGTGCCAGCAGCTTTGACGGAGTCAATCAGCCCCAGCATTTT. It specifies CASSFDGVNQPQHF.

The chain joins TRBV5-6 to TRBJ2-2; the match to TRBD1 covers 10 bases. J gave up 4 bases and V 4 bases, and 4 bases lay outside the gene matches. The CDR3 sequence is 15 residues long. CDR1 SGHDT and CDR2 YYEEEE come from the germline V gene. The CDR3 loop reads CASSRRDRGTGELFF. The CDR3 DNA follows: TGTGCCAGCAGCCGCCGGGACAGGGGCACCGGGGAGCTGTTTTTT.

This sequence joins TRBV27 and TRBJ2-2; D unresolved. Trimming took off 6 bases at V and 1 base at J, with 9 bases between the two ends. This CDR3 is built from 14 residues. CDR1 MNHEY and CDR2 SMNVEV come from the germline V gene (reference sequence). CDR3 residues: CASSLVRNTGELFF. The CDR3 DNA reads TGTGCCAGCAGCTTAGTGAGGAACACCGGGGAGCTGTTTTTT.

This clone was seen once. V is TRBV11-3 and J is TRBJ2-2; 11 bases line up with TRBD2. CDR1 SGHNT and CDR2 YENEEA come from the germline V gene. The CDR3 covers 15 residues. Trimming took 2 bases from V and 5 from J; bases not matched to a gene: 1. CDR3 protein: CASSLLAGGTGELFF. The CDR3, as DNA: TGTGCCAGCAGCTTACTAGCGGGAGGAACCGGGGAGCTGTTTTTT. Full variable domain (remainder filled in from reference TRBV11-3 and TRBJ2-2): EAGVVQSPRYKIIEKKQPVAFWCNPISGHNTLYWYLQNLGQGPELLIRYENEEAVDDSQLPKDRFSAERLKGVDSTLKIQPAELGDSAVYLCASSLLAGGTGELFFGEGSRLTVL.

The chain couples TRBV6-2 or TRBV6-3 to TRBJ2-3; 8 nucleotides agree with TRBD2. The junction had 24 bases not matched to a gene; V was cut back by 5 bases and J by 8 bases. Looked up from germline, CDR1 is MNHEY and CDR2 is SVGEGT. The CDR3 loop spans 19 amino acids. CDR3 loop: CASSPGARRGAPVGGTQYF. The CDR3 nucleotides are TGTGCCAGCAGTCCCGGAGCGAGGCGGGGGGCCCCCGTCGGTGGTACGCAGTATTTT.